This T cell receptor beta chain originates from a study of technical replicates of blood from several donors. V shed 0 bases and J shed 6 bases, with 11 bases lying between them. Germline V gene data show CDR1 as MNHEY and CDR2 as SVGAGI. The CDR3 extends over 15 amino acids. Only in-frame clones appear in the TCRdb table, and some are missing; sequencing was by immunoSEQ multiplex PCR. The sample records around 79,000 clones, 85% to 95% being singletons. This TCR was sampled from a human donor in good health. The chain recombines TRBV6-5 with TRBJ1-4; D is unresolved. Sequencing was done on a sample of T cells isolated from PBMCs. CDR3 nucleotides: TGTGCCAGCAGTTACTCACAACAGCCTCATGAAAAACTGTTTTTT. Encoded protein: CASSYSQQPHEKLFF.